The T cell receptor beta chain under discussion was sequenced for a study of response to subunit inactivated influenza vaccine. TCRdb reanalysed the RT-PCR reads using MiXCR and keeps one entry per CDR3 protein. The data hold roughly 710,000 distinct CDR3 sequences, with 12% to 15% observed a single time. The junction had 3 bases not matched to a gene; V was cut back by 5 bases and J by 1 base. Per the germline V gene, CDR1 is DFQATT and CDR2 is SNEGSKA (reference sequence). The CDR3 consists of 13 residues. The starting material was PBMCs from blood, obtained approximately 15 days before vaccination. This chain uses TRBV20-1 with TRBJ2-5; the match to TRBD1 covers 8 bases. The sequence was collected from a man aged 50 to 59 who received an inactivated influenza vaccine. Here the CDR3 DNA reads TGCAGTGCTCCACAGGGGGGCCAAGAGACCCAGTACTTC. Protein product: CSAPQGGQETQYF.